What follows is one T cell receptor (beta chain) and its context. CDR1 is MDHEN and CDR2 is SYDVKM in the germline V gene. The ends lost 4 bases at V and 13 bases at J; junction bases unmatched: 15. The length of the CDR3 is 14 residues. The sample comes from a study of T cells after posttransplantation cyclophosphamide. Profiling relied on immunoSEQ multiplex PCR, and the TCRdb table lists in-frame clones only, not all of them. The table has about 20,000 clones, 70% to 80% seen once; the top ten hold around 25%. Busulfan-fludarabine conditioning, marrow transplant, and cyclophosphamide on days +3 and +4 were administered.

The sample in question was PBMCs, obtained after an allogeneic stem cell transplant with post-transplant cyclophosphamide. The sequence derives from a young adult male patient who received an allogeneic stem cell transplant from a related donor, was CMV-positive, and had acute GVHD only. Some of these T cells may belong to the graft donor. V usage is TRBV28 and J usage is TRBJ1-2; TRBD1 agrees at 7 bases. The CDR3 protein is CASSSIRIDRALTF. Written as DNA, the CDR3 is TGTGCCAGCAGTTCCATCCGAATCGACAGGGCCCTCACCTTC.